This T cell receptor beta chain was sequenced during a study of cytomegalovirus exposure and HLA in healthy donors listed by TCRdb under 2017. Study-level background: In an earlier analysis of approximately 500 of the donors, about 270 Gb of sequence data and approximately 100 million unique TCR beta sequences from about 190 million T cells were reported. The study was designed to test whether signatures of past pathogen exposure could be identified by cataloging public T cell receptors. Donor age, sex, ethnicity and CMV serostatus were collected together with the repertoire data. Along with the roughly 670-subject first cohort, a separate validation cohort of 120 different subjects was used. Class I and class II HLA loci were covered by the typing at four-digit resolution. Genome-wide SNP genotypes for about three fifths of the 666 donors were used in a later genetic analysis, which treated that subset as a discovery cohort. Across 398 genotyped donors of the cohort, an average of about 240,000 unique TCR beta nucleotide sequences per donor were sequenced, and around 20% of those sequences were non-productive. The number of typed donors differed by locus: roughly 620-630 for A, B, C, DRB1 and DQB1; about 520 for DQA1; some 590 for DPA1; and 400 to 480 for DPB1. The T cell repertoires of around 730 subjects were profiled by immunosequencing and related to cytomegalovirus serostatus. A later analysis re-analyzed previously published TCR beta repertoires from about 600 donors and added high-resolution HLA genotyping to study TCR occurrence patterns. Four or five DR-DQ haplotypes were handled as single units for association and clustering because linkage in the cohort was strong. An early release that covered fewer than 800 HLA-typed donors contained approximately 300 gigabases of sequencing data and some 87 million unique TCR sequences. The genetic ancestry cluster associated with self-reported Caucasian donors included 81% of the roughly 410 genotyped donors. To decide whether each TCR beta V gene segment behaved as functional or pseudogenic, an earlier analysis of some 600 of the donors relied on high-throughput TCR beta sequencing. To predict cytomegalovirus infection status, the study brought together high-throughput TCR immunosequencing, statistical association of individual TCRs with disease status, and machine learning. The later analysis used no new phenotypic data to find candidate immune exposures, relying instead on TCR beta sequences and their occurrence across donors. Every discovery cohort repertoire had been produced on one sequencing platform.

In total, over 600 healthy bone marrow donors made up the cohort. At the time of sampling, all cohort members were nominally healthy, though unrecorded immune exposures were likely present. The donor was CMV seronegative and belonged to the group of 350 to 400 seronegative cohort members. A peripheral blood sample was collected from each donor, and TCR beta sequencing was performed on peripheral blood mononuclear cells. The Qiagen DNeasy Blood Extraction Kit was used to extract genomic DNA from the blood cell samples. Results and caveats for the whole study, not just this receptor: In an earlier analysis of around 500 of the donors, most TCR beta V segments appeared in productive rearrangements about 87% or about 30% of the time, broadly matching IMGT annotations. The 87-base-pair reads could not distinguish some IMGT-functional V segments, including TRBV6-2 and TRBV6-3, so those segments were excluded. According to the authors, the approach could potentially be generalized to other disease states and immunological phenotypes. An association between a missense DCLRE1C variant and V-gene and J-gene trimming of TCR beta chains was found in a later genetic analysis and replicated in an independent cohort. In both the original and validation cohorts, the classifier was reported to diagnose cytomegalovirus status with high specificity and sensitivity. While some public TCRs were present in many individuals, most TCR sequences turned up only very rarely across donors. Correlated functional status among segregating V segments might be attributable to linkage disequilibrium, but an unknown experimental factor could not be ruled out. Specific HLA alleles were associated with roughly 17,000 TCR beta sequences at a false discovery rate of 0.05 in a later analysis. A later analysis reported that several top co-occurrence clusters appeared linked to parvovirus B19, influenza, CMV and Epstein-Barr virus. A further reported finding was that TCR beta sequences accurately predicted the HLA-A and HLA-B alleles for most subjects in the first cohort. A total of 150 or so TCR beta chains were listed by the study as associated with cytomegalovirus. In a later analysis, HLA-associated TCR beta chains were found to be more clonally expanded and to have lower generation probabilities than equally common non-associated chains. Because counts were too low, approximately 15 rarely observed V segments, including chromosome 9 orphons, were excluded from the earlier analysis of some 540 of the donors. Assigning TCR associations to individual alleles was difficult when HLA alleles, especially DR and DQ, strongly co-occurred. In vitro tests confirmed that a few of the cytomegalovirus-associated TCR beta chains recognize cytomegalovirus antigens. Because HLA typing was missing for some donors at each locus, association tests included only the typed subset. The presence/absence analyses assumed that sequencing depth was roughly uniform across donors, and that assumption may not be true. A group of highly shared sequence variants was considered likely to be a technical artifact of the sequencing pipeline. In a later analysis, the rate of TCR association differed among HLA loci, with DRB1 alleles having the most associated TCRs and HLA-C alleles having the fewest. Most CMV-associated TCR beta chains appeared to be HLA-restricted in a later analysis, and the HLA associations seemed to be driven largely by CMV exposure. The cohort was sequenced for TCR beta chains only, and without alpha or paired-chain data the features that could be detected were limited. For the cohort, immune exposure information was limited to CMV serostatus. According to a later genetic analysis, donors in an Asian-associated ancestry cluster had fewer N-insertions in productive TCRs than the roughly 700-donor mean.

The library was built by means of the immunoSEQ multiplex PCR assay. For the multiplex PCR, a mixture combining 60 forward primers for TCR Vbeta segments and 13 reverse primers for TCR Jbeta segments was used. A multiplex PCR assay on genomic DNA amplified the CDR3 region of rearranged TCR beta genes. On the Illumina HiSeq System, the amplified TCR beta libraries were sequenced as 87-base-pair reads. The authors' analysis ran thus. In a later analysis, tens of millions of unique TCR beta chains were counted across the 666 repertoires, and approximately 11 million of these chains were shared by at least two donors. Raw reads were error-corrected and collapsed into unique sequences by a nearest-neighbor algorithm in which closely related sequences were merged to remove PCR and sequencing errors. CDR3 sequences were aligned to IMGT reference sequences to assign V, D and J gene segments. For a sequence to be retained, at least a six-nucleotide match to both a V gene segment and a J gene segment was required. A rearrangement was called productive if the CDR3 had no stop codons and remained in frame with V and J, and every other rearrangement was called non-productive. CDR3 was defined by IMGT convention, running from the second conserved V-encoded cysteine to the conserved J-encoded phenylalanine. Sequences without an unambiguous match to a single V gene segment were excluded from the earlier analysis of several hundred of the donors. In an earlier analysis of 587 of the donors, V segments were called functional above 56.7% productive rearrangements and were called segregating when the between-donor standard deviation exceeded 5%. A statistical classification framework was developed to diagnose cytomegalovirus status using the catalog of TCR beta chain sequences. In a later analysis, V and J genes were assigned by comparing TCR nucleotide sequences against IMGT/GENE-DB human TR gene sequences. The TCRdist pipeline was used in a later analysis to assign CDR3 sequences and most-parsimonious VDJ recombination scenarios. In a later analysis, each TCR beta chain was defined by its CDR3 amino acid sequence together with its V-gene family, and reads lacking a unique V-gene family were excluded. As a way to deal with suspected cross-contamination and a sequencing artifact, a later analysis dropped 500 to 700 nucleotide sequences that were highly shared and had low generation probability. In a later analysis, a clonal expansion index was calculated for each public chain from normalized within-repertoire ranks of inferred template counts. In a later analysis, generation probabilities were computed using a VDJ recombination model fitted to out-of-frame rearrangements, and the results were checked against IGoR. In a later analysis, TCR-TCR, TCR-HLA and TCR-CMV co-occurrence was scored with hypergeometric tests, and a repertoire-size bias correction was applied to TCR pairs. False discovery rates were estimated in a later analysis by permuting HLA or CMV assignments 20 times. A later analysis grouped co-occurring TCRs with DBSCAN, adding TCRdist sequence similarity when clustering within HLA-allele-positive subsets. Co-occurrence clustering excluded repertoires with fewer than 30,000 or more than 120,000 public chains, plus five with anomalous nucleotide sharing. TCRdb provides this immuneACCESS table in a form limited to in-frame rearrangements. Some clones are lacking; in checked studies, under half of them reflect an unresolved V gene, and why the rest are absent is not known. D and trimming come from the DNA, and the V and J calls and clone size come from that table. This sample gives about 92,000 clones in total; 55% to 75% of them show up just once. The biggest ten clones account for approximately 2.7% of the sample.

Points on this clone: Its antigen is unknown. Base qualities are not provided; no much larger clone lies one nucleotide away.

V drops 4 bases and J drops 7 bases, leaving 20 bases in between. Per the germline V gene, SGHTA is the CDR1 and FQGTGA is the CDR2. From its cysteine to its phenylalanine, the CDR3 spans 16 amino acids. Only the CDR3 DNA stays, 48 bases, in frame from base 1. The clonotype originates from a man aged 50 to 60 in good health and CMV-seronegative. Sequencing was done on a sample of PBMCs. This receptor chain uses TRBV7-3 and TRBJ2-1, with TRBD2 tentatively as D gene (6 bases match). The CDR3 protein sequence reads: CASSSKGLGGINEQFF. The bases are TGTGCCAGCAGCTCCAAGGGGCTGGGCGGGATTAATGAGCAGTTCTTC.